A single sample is the source of the 15 T cell receptor beta chains below, sequenced in a study of Ad26.COV2.S vaccination and SARS-CoV-2 variants. Sequenced by immunoSEQ multiplex PCR; TCRdb stores in-frame clones only, minus some. This table holds about 440,000 clones, less than 95% found once. Described treatment: 19 received Ad26.COV2.S at low or high dose, single or two shots; about 5 received placebo; per-sample allocation not given. All samples were drawn on day 63, counting from the first vaccine or placebo injection. The specimen comprised peripheral blood, sampled in a trial of Ad26.COV2.S vaccine versus placebo. These receptors originate from a person between 18 and 59 years old who received the Ad26.COV2.S COVID-19 vaccine or a placebo.

The chain is built from TRBV5-4 and TRBJ2-7; no definite D call. The germline V gene encodes CDR1 SGHNT and CDR2 YYREEE (reference sequence). CDR3 length: 15 residues. Trimming left V 0 bases short and J 2 bases short, with 12 bases between. CDR3 DNA sequence: TGTGCCAGCAGCTTGGCCGCTCGTGTTCCCTACGAGCAGTACTTC. Translated: CASSLAARVPYEQYF.

The rearrangement uses TRBV20-1 and TRBJ2-1, with D tentatively TRBD2 (5 bases). CDR3 size: 13 residues. Germline V CDR1 and CDR2: DFQATT, SNEGSKA (reference sequence). The V and J ends lost 3 bases and 6 bases respectively, with 12 bases between them. CDR3 sequence (DNA): TGCAGTGCTAGTCCGGACTCACTCAATGAGCAGTTCTTC. Its translation: CSASPDSLNEQFF.

CDR3 protein: CASSMTGGPYEQYF. The CDR3 coding sequence is TGCGCCAGCAGCATGACAGGGGGCCCCTACGAGCAGTACTTC. V and J are TRBV5-1 and TRBJ2-7, with 10 bases aligning to TRBD1. CDR1 and CDR2 (germline): SGHRS, YFSETQ. The junction had 3 bases not matched to a gene; V was cut back by 4 bases and J by 2 bases. The CDR3 is 14 residues long.

The chain has TRBV29-1 and TRBJ2-7; the D is unclear. Germline values: CDR1 SQVTM, CDR2 ANQGSEA. The germline V and J ends were trimmed by 3 bases and 2 bases, with 11 bases remaining between them. The CDR3 is made up of 13 amino acids. In nucleotides, the CDR3 is TGCAGCGTTGACGGAACCGGCCCCTACGAGCAGTACTTC. Translating gives CSVDGTGPYEQYF.

The V and J genes are TRBV10-3 and TRBJ1-2, with D uncertain. Trimming left V 0 bases short and J 7 bases short, with 9 bases between. From germline, CDR1 is ENHRY and CDR2 SYGVKD. This CDR3 region has 13 residues. The CDR3 DNA sequence: TGTGCCATCAGTGAGTCGAAGTATGGTGGCTACACCTTC. This encodes CAISESKYGGYTF.

This clone appeared a few times. This sequence joins TRBV2 and TRBJ1-5; D uncertain. Germline V CDR1 and CDR2: SNHLY, FYNNEI. The V end lost 3 bases, the J end lost 5 bases, and 11 bases lay between the germline ends. This CDR3 comprises 14 residues. CDR3 DNA: TGTGCCAGCAGTGAGTTGTCCCGAGATCAGCCCCAGCATTTT. Residues: CASSELSRDQPQHF.

The chain joins TRBV28 to TRBJ1-5; a possible D gene is TRBD1 (6 bases). The germline gives CDR1 MDHEN, CDR2 SYDVKM. Trimming stripped 9 bases from V and 3 bases from J, with 9 bases between. CDR3 length: 12 residues. CDR3 sequence: CASTGANQPQHF. The CDR3 DNA reads as TGTGCCAGTACGGGGGCCAATCAGCCCCAGCATTTT.

The rearrangement joins TRBV3-1 (or the pseudogene TRBV3-2) to TRBJ2-7, with TRBD1 matching over 9 bases. Germline CDR1 reads LGHDT; CDR2 reads YNNKEL (reference sequence). This CDR3 has 14 residues. With 3 bases clipped from V and 0 bases from J, the junction kept 0 bases outside the gene matches. The CDR3 coding sequence is TGTGCCAGCAGCCAGGGACAGGGCTCCTACGAGCAGTACTTC. Translated: CASSQGQGSYEQYF.

The V gene is TRBV5-4, the J gene TRBJ1-5; possibly TRBD1 for D (5 bases). V was shortened by 3 bases and J by 6 bases, with 19 bases between the two germline ends. This CDR3 has 16 residues. Germline values: CDR1 SGHNT, CDR2 YYREEE (reference sequence). The CDR3 sequence: CASSSDGGGWGQPQHF. The CDR3 region has the DNA TGTGCCAGCAGCTCCGACGGGGGGGGATGGGGTCAGCCCCAGCATTTT.

The chain couples TRBV18 to TRBJ2-1, with D hard to call. Deletions cut 5 bases from V and 2 bases from J, with 7 bases between. This CDR3 has 13 amino acids. Germline CDR1 is KGHSH and CDR2 is LQKENI. Written as DNA, the CDR3 is TGTGCCAGCTCAGTGGTCCCCTACAATGAGCAGTTCTTC. Amino acids: CASSVVPYNEQFF.

This sequence joins TRBV10-3 and TRBJ2-1, with TRBD1 matching over 7 bases. The germline V gene encodes CDR1 ENHRY and CDR2 SYGVKD. Trimming cost V 4 bases and J 8 bases; bases outside gene matches: 2. This CDR3 region has 12 residues. The DNA for the CDR3 is TGTGCCATCAGTGGAGACAGGGATGAGCAGTTCTTC. This encodes CAISGDRDEQFF.

This clone was found once. The CDR3 is CASSATSGGETQYF. The CDR3 DNA reads as TGTGCCAGCAGTGCGACTAGTGGGGGGGAGACCCAGTACTTC. V is TRBV6-2 or TRBV6-3 and J is TRBJ2-5; perhaps TRBD2 as D (6 bases). Germline V gives CDR1 MNHEY, CDR2 SVGEGT. Trimming took 5 bases from V and 5 from J, leaving 15 bases between them. This CDR3 comprises 14 residues.

This chain links TRBV3-1 (or the pseudogene TRBV3-2) with TRBJ1-2, with D maybe TRBD1 (5 bases). The CDR3 is 15 residues long. Between the trimmed V and J ends, which lost 4 bases and 4 bases, there was a span of 16 bases. CDR1 is LGHDT, CDR2 YNNKEL, per germline (reference sequence). The CDR3 spells CASSRGPGPSYGYTF. CDR3 bases: TGTGCCAGCAGCCGAGGGCCGGGACCGAGCTATGGCTACACCTTC.

The rearrangement uses TRBV19 and TRBJ2-2, with 8 bases fitting TRBD2. From germline, CDR1 is LNHDA and CDR2 SQIVND (reference sequence). The CDR3 length is 15 residues. The junction had 3 bases not matched to a gene; V was cut back by 6 bases and J by 0 bases. CDR3 nucleotides: TGTGCCAGTAGACCGGGACTAGCGAACACCGGGGAGCTGTTTTTT. Protein: CASRPGLANTGELFF. The full variable domain, completed using reference TRBV19 and TRBJ2-2, is DGGITQSPKYLFRKEGQNVTLSCEQNLNHDAMYWYRQDPGQGLRLIYYSQIVNDFQKGDIAEGYSVSREKKESFPLTVTSAQKNPTAFYLCASRPGLANTGELFFGEGSRLTVL.

The V gene is TRBV28, the J gene TRBJ2-7; D is unclear. The CDR3 is 14 amino acids. The germline V gene has CDR1 MDHEN and CDR2 SYDVKM. V lost 3 bases and J lost 5, with 14 bases in between. As DNA, the CDR3 is TGTGCCAGCAGTTTCATAGGCGATGGGGACGAGCAGTACTTC. The encoded protein is CASSFIGDGDEQYF.